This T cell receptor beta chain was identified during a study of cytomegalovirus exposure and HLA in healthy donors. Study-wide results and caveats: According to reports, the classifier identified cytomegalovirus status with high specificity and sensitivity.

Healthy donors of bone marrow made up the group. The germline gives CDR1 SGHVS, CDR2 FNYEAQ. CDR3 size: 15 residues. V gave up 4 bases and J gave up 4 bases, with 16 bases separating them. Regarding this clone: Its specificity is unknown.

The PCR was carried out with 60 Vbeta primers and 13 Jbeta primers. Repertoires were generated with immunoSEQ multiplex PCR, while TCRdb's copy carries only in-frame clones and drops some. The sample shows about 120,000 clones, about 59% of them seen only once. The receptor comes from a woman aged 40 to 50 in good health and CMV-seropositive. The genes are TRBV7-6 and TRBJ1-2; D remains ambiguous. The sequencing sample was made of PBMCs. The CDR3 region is CASSSRVGVSYGYTF. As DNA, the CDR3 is TGTGCCAGCAGCTCTCGGGTGGGTGTGAGCTATGGCTACACCTTC.